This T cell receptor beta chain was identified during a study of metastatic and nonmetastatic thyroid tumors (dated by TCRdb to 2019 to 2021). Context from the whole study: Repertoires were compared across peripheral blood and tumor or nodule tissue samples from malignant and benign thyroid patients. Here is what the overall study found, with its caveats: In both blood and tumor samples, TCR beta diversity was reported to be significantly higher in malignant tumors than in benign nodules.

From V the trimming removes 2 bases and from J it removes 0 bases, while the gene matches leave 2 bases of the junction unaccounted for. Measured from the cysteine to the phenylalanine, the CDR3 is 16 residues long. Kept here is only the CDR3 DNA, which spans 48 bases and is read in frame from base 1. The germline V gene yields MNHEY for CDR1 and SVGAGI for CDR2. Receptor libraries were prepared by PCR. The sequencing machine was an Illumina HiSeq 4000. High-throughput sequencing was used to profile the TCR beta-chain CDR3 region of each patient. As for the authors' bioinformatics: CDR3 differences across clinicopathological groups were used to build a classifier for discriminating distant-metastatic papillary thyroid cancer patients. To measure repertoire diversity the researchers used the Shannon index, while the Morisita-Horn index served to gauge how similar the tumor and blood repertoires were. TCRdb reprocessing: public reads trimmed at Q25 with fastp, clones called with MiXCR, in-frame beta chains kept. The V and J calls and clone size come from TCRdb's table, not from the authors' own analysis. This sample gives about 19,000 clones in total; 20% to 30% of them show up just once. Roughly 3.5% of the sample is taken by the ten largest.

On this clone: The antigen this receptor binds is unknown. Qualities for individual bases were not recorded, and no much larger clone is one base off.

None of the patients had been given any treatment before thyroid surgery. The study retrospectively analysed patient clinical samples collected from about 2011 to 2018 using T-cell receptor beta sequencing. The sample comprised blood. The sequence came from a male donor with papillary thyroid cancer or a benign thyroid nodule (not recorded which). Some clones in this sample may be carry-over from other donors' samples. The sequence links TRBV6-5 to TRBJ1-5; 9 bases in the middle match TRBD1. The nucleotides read TGTGCCAGCAGTTACGGGGACAGGGCTAGCAATCAGCCCCAGCATTTT. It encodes CASSYGDRASNQPQHF.